The source of this TCR beta chain is a study of early T cells in non-severe SARS-CoV-2 infection. Ten or more counts support this clonotype. Germline CDR1 is SGHTA and CDR2 is FQGTGA. This CDR3 region has 16 residues. Trimming shortened V by 2 bases and J by 6 bases, and 17 bases separated the two germline ends. TCRdb ran MiXCR on the 5' RACE reads and lists one entry per CDR3 protein. The table has some 52,000 distinct CDR3 sequences, over 7.5% seen once. The TCR originated in an adult who was a healthcare worker with PCR-confirmed SARS-CoV-2 infection or an uninfected control (not recorded which). Sequenced sample: whole blood. The chain combines TRBV7-3 with TRBJ2-1; the D gene could be TRBD1 or TRBD2 (5 bases each). CDR3 amino acids: CASSLSSPGLANEQFF. The CDR3 DNA sequence: TGTGCCAGCAGCTTATCGAGTCCGGGGCTAGCCAATGAGCAGTTCTTC. The full variable domain, its missing parts supplied by reference TRBV7-3 and TRBJ2-1, is GAGVSQTPSNKVTEKGKYVELRCDPISGHTALYWYRQSLGQGPEFLIYFQGTGAADDSGLPNDRFFAVRPEGSVSTLKIQRTERGDSAVYLCASSLSSPGLANEQFFGPGTRLTVL.